This TCR beta chain derives from a study of glioma-infiltrating T cells. Study-wide findings and caveats: Very few CDR3 sequences were shared between tissue and blood. Above-expected tissue-blood divergence occurred in all gliomas, most in low-grade ones.

TCR alpha and beta CDR3 regions were amplified from RNA using iRepertoire nested multiplex PCR. Input was 100-400 ng of tissue mRNA or PBMC total RNA. TCRdb fed the multiplex PCR reads into MiXCR, producing one record per CDR3 protein. Of under 200,000 distinct CDR3 sequences in the sample, more than 35% were seen once. There are many counts of this clonotype. Its antigen remains unknown. V dropped 1 base and J dropped 4; count of bases not matched to a gene: 1. The CDR3 consists of 14 residues. From germline, CDR1 is SQVTM and CDR2 ANQGSEA. Sequencing input: glioma tissue, nonneoplastic brain tissue, or PBMCs (not recorded which). This rearrangement joins TRBV29-1 to TRBJ2-1; 10 bases align to TRBD2. The TCR sequence derives from a human donor with low-grade glioma or glioblastoma, undergoing nonglioma brain surgery, or in good health (not recorded which). The CDR3 DNA follows: TGCAGCGTTGAAGGAGCGGGAGGGTACAATGAGCAGTTCTTC. It is translated as CSVEGAGGYNEQFF.